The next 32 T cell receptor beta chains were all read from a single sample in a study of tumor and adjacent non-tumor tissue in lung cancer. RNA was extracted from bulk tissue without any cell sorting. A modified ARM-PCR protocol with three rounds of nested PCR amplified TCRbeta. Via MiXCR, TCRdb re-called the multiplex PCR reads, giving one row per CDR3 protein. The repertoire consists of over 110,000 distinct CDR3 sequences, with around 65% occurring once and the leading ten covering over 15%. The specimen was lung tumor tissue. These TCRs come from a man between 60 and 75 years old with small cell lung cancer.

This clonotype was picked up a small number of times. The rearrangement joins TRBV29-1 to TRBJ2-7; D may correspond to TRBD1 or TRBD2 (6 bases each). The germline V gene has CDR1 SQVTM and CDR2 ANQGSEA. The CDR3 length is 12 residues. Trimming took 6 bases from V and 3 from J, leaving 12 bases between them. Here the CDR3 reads CSVIGGFYEQYF. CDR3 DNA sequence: TGCAGCGTGATAGGGGGGTTCTACGAGCAGTACTTC.

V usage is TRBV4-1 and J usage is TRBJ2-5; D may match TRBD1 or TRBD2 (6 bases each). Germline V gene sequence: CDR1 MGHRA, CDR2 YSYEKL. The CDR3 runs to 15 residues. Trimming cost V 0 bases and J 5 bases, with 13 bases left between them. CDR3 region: CASSQDPGAMETQYF. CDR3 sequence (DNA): TGCGCCAGCAGCCAAGATCCGGGGGCTATGGAGACCCAGTACTTC.

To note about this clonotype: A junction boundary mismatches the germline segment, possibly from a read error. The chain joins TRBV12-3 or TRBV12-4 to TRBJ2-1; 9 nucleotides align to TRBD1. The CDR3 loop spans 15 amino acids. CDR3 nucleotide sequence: TGTGCTAGCAGCAAAACAGGGGGCTCATGGGTTGGACAGTTCTTC. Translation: CASSKTGGSWVGQFF.

DNA of the CDR3: TGCAGTGCCCGCCTGACAGATACCAATCAGCCCCAGCATTTT. This codes for CSARLTDTNQPQHF. This chain links TRBV20-1 with TRBJ1-5, with TRBD1 as a possible D gene (5 bases). The CDR3 runs to 14 residues. Germline lookup yields CDR1 DFQATT and CDR2 SNEGSKA (reference sequence). Trimming cost V 6 bases and J 3 bases, with 15 bases left between them.

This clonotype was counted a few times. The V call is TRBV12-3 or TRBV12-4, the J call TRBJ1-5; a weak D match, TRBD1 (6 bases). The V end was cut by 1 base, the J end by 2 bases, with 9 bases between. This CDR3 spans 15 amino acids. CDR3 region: CASSLGHRGNQPQHF. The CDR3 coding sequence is TGTGCCAGCAGTTTAGGGCACAGGGGCAATCAGCCCCAGCATTTT.

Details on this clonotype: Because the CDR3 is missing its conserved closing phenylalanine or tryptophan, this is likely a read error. The CDR3 here is CANTTISNTGELFL. In nucleotides, the CDR3 is TGTGCCAACACGACTATCTCGAACACCGGGGAGCTGTTTCTT. The V gene is TRBV6-6, the J gene TRBJ2-2, with D maybe TRBD2 (5 bases). CDR1 and CDR2 (germline): MNHNY, SVGAGI (reference sequence). The CDR3 sequence is 14 residues long. Trimming removed 10 bases at V and 0 bases at J, with 12 bases between.

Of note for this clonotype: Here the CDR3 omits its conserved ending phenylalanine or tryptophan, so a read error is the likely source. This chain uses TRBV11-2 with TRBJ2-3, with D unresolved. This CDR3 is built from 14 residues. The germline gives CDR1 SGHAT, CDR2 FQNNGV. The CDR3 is CASSLDFLSEAQYI. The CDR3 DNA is TGTGCCAGCAGCCTAGATTTTCTCAGTGAAGCGCAGTATATT.

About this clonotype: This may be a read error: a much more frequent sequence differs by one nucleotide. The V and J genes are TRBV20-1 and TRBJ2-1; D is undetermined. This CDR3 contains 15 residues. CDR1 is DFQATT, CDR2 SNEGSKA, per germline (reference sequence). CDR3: CSARPRQTSRNVQFF. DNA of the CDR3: TGCAGTGCTAGACCCCGGCAGACCTCTCGGAATGTGCAGTTCTTC.

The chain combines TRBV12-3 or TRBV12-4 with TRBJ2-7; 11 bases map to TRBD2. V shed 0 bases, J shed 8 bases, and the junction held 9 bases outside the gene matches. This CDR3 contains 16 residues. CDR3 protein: CASSLARLAGMYKQYF. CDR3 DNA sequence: TGTGCCAGCAGTTTAGCCCGACTAGCGGGAATGTACAAGCAGTACTTC.

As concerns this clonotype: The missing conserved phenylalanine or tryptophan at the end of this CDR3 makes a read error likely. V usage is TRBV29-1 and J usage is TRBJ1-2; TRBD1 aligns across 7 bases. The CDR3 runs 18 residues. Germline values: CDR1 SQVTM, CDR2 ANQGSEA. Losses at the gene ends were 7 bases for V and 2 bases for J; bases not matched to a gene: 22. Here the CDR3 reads CSDVGDSPHTLGNYGYTI. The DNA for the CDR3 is TGCAGCGATGTCGGGGACAGTCCCCACACATTAGGAAACTATGGCTACACCATC.

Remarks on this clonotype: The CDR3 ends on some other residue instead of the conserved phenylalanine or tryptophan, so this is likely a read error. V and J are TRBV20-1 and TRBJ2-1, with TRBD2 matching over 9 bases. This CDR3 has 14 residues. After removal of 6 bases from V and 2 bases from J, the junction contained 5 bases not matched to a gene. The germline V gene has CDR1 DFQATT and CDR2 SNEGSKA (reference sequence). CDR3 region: CSAAGLAAYNEQFL. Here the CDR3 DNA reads TGCAGTGCGGCGGGACTAGCTGCCTACAATGAGCAGTTCCTC.

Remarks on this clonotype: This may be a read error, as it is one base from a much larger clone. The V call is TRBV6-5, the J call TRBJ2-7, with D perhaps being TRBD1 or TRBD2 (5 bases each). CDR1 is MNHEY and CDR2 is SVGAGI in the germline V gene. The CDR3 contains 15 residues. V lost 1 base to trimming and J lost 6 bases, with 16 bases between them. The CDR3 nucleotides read TGTGCCAGCAGTTACTTCGGGCAGGGCGGGCGCGAGCAGTACTTC. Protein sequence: CASSYFGQGGREQYF.

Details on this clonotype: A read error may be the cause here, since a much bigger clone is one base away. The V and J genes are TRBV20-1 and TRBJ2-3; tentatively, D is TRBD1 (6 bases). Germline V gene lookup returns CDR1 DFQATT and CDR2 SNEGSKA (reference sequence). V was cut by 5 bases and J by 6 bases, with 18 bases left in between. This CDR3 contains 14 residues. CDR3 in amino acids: CSALGAYPADTQYF. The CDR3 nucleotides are TGCAGTGCTCTGGGGGCCTACCCAGCTGATACGCAGTATTTT.

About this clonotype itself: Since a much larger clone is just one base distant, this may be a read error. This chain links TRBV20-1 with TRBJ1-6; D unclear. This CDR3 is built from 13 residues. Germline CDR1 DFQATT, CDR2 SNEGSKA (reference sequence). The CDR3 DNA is TGCAGTGCTAGAGGGGGTCGCTATTCACCCCCCCACTTT. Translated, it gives CSARGGRYSPPHF.

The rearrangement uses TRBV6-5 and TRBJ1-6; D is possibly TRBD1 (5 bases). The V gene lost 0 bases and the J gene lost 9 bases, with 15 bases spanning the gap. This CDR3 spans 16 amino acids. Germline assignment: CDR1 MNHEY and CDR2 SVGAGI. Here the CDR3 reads CASSYSLDMGGSPLHF. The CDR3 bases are TGTGCCAGCAGTTACTCGCTGGACATGGGAGGTTCACCCCTCCACTTT.

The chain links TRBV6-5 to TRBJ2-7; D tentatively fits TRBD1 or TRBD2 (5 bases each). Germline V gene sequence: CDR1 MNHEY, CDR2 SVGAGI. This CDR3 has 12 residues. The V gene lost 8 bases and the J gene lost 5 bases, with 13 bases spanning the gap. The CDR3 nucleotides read TGTGCCAGCGGGGAGTGGGGCAACGAGCAGTACTTC. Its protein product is CASGEWGNEQYF.

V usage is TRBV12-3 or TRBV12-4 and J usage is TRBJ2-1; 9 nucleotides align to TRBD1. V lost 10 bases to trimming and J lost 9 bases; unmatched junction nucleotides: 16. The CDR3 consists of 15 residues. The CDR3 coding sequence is TGTGCCAACAGCAAAACAGGGGGCTTATGGATTGAGCAGTTCTTC. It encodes CANSKTGGLWIEQFF.

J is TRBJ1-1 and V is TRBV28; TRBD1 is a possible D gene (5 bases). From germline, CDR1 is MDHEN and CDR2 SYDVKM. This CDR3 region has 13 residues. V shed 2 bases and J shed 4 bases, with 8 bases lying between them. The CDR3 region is CASSLQGGTEAFF. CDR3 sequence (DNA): TGTGCCAGCAGTTTACAGGGCGGCACTGAAGCTTTCTTT.

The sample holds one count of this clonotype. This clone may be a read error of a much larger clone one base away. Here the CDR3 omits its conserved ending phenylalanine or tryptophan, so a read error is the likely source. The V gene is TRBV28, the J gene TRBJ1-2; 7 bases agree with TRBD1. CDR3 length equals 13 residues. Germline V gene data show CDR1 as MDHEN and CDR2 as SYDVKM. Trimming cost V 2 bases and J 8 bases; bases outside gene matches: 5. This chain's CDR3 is CASSLLTGDGYTL. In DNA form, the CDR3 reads TGTGCCAGCAGTTTACTTACAGGGGACGGCTACACCTTG.

CDR3 amino acids: CASSPLGEREANVLTF. CDR3 DNA sequence: TGTGCCAGCAGTCCCCTCGGCGAGCGGGAGGCCAACGTCCTGACTTTC. The V and J genes are TRBV12-3 or TRBV12-4 and TRBJ2-6; the match to TRBD2 covers 7 bases. The trim removed 5 bases at V and 6 bases at J, leaving 10 bases unmatched. This CDR3 comprises 16 residues.

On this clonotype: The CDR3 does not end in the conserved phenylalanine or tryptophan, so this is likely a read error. CDR3 nucleotides: TGTTCCAGCAGCCCGACAGGCCCTTCATATGGCTACACCCTC. Its translation: CSSSPTGPSYGYTL. The chain combines TRBV6-6 with TRBJ1-2; maybe TRBD1 (6 bases). CDR1 and CDR2 (germline): MNHNY, SVGAGI (reference sequence). The CDR3 is made up of 14 amino acids.

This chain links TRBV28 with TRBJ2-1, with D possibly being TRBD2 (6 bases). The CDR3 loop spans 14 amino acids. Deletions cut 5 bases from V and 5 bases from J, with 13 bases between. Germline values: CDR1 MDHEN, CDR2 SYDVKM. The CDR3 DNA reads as TGTGCCAGCAGTCTCACTAGGACTAACAATGAGCAGTTCTTC. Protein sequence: CASSLTRTNNEQFF. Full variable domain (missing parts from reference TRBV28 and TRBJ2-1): DVKVTQSSRYLVKRTGEKVFLECVQDMDHENMFWYRQDPGLGLRLIYFSYDVKMKEKGDIPEGYSVSREKKERFSLILESASTNQTSMYLCASSLTRTNNEQFFGPGTRLTVL.

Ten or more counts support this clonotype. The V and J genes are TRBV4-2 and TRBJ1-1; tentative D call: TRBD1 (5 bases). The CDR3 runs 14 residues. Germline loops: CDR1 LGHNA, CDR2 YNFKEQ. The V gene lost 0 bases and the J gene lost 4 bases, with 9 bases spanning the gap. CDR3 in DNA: TGTGCCAGCAGCCAAGATTTCGGGGGCACTGAAGCTTTCTTT. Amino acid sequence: CASSQDFGGTEAFF.

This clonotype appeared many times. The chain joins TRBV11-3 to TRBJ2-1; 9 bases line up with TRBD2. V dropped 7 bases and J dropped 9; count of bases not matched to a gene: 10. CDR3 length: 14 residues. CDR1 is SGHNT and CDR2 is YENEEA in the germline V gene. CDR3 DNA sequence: TGTGCCAGCACCGCTCCCGGGACTAGCACTGAGCAGTTCTTC. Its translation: CASTAPGTSTEQFF.

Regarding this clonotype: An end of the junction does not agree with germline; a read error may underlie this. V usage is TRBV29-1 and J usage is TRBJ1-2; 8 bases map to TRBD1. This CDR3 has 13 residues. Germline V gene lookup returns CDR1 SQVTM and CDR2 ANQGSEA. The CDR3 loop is CNVRTGPNYGHTF. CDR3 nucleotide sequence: TGCAACGTTCGGACAGGGCCTAACTATGGCCACACCTTC.

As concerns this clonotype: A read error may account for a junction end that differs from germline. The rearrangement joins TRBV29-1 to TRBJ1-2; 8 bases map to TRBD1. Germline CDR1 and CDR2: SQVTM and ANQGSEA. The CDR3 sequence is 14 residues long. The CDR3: CSVDKDRENYSYTF. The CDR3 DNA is TGCAGCGTGGACAAGGACAGGGAAAACTATAGCTACACCTTC.

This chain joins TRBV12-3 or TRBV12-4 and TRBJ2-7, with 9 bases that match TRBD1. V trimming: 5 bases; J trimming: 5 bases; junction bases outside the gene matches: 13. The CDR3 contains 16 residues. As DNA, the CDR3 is TGTGCCAGCAGTCCACCCCCGGGACAGGGTTTTGACGAGCAGTACTTC. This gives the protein CASSPPPGQGFDEQYF.

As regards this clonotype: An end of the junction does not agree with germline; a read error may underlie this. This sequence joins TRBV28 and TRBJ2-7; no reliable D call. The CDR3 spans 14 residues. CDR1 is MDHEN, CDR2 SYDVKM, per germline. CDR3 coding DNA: TGTGCCAGCAGATTATCCAATAACCCCTGCGAGCAGTACTTC. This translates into CASRLSNNPCEQYF.

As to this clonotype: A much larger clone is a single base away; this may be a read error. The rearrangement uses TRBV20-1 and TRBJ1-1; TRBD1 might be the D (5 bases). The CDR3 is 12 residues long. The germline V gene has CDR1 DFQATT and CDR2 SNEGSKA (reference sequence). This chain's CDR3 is CTAGGVNTEAFF. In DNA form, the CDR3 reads TGCACTGCCGGGGGGGTGAACACTGAAGCTTTCTTT.

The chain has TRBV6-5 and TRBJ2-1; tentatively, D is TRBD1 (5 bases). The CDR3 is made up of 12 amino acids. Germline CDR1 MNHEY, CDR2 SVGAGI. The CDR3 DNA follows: TGTGGGACCAGGACAACCTACAATGAGCAGTTCTTC. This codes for CGTRTTYNEQFF.

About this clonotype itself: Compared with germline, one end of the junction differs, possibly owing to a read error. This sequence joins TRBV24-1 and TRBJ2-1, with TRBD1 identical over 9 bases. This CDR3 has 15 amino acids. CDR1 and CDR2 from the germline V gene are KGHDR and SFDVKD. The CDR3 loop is CATSAGQGLYNEQLF. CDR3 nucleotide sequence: TGTGCCACCAGTGCGGGACAGGGATTGTACAATGAGCAGCTTTTC.

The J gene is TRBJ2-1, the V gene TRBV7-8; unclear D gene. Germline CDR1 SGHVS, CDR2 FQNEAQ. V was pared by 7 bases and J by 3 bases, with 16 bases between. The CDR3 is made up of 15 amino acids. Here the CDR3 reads CASTSPSGYYNEQFF. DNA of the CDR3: TGTGCCAGCACCTCGCCGAGTGGCTACTACAATGAGCAGTTCTTC.